The entry below describes one T cell receptor (beta chain). Its antigen is unidentified. PCR employed 60 Vbeta and 13 Jbeta primers. TCRdb's copy holds only in-frame clones and misses some; the assay was immunoSEQ multiplex PCR. Counted here are about 130,000 clones, around 80% occurring once; the ten biggest clones make up 0.95% to 1.4%. Nominal health characterized the donors when sampled, though unrecorded immune exposures were likely. The data were obtained in a study of cytomegalovirus exposure and HLA in healthy donors. Study results and caveats: The authors later found TCR association rates varying by HLA locus, with DRB1 most and HLA-C fewest.

This sequence was found in a woman between 25 and 40 years old in good health and CMV-seronegative. Sequences were obtained from PBMCs.

The chain's CDR3 is CASSLQGSNTGELFF. The CDR3 DNA follows: TGTGCCAGCAGCTTACAGGGCTCGAACACCGGGGAGCTGTTTTTT. The chain employs TRBV7-3 and TRBJ2-2, with a tentative D call TRBD1 (5 bases). Deletions cut 2 bases from V and 0 bases from J, with 7 bases between. The germline V gene encodes CDR1 SGHTA and CDR2 FQGTGA. CDR3 length equals 15 residues.